This is a list of T cell receptor beta chains from one sample in a study of identical twins. TCRdb passed the 5' RACE reads through MiXCR, listing each CDR3 protein once. The data show about 920,000 distinct CDR3 sequences, roughly an eighth seen once. This same sample was also part of a study on yellow fever vaccine responses in identical twins.

Specimen: PBMCs. These receptors were collected from a young woman in good health. Both conserved end residues are part of each CDR3. A D gene is named only where the DNA matches it firmly. For some rows the clone size is stated as once, few or many, or as a class when expanded; others skip it.

>few|TRBV6-5|TRBJ1-6|NA
TGTGCCAGCAGTTACTCGATTCTGGAGGGTTCACCCCTCCACTTT
CASSYSILEGSPLHF
>few|TRBV7-2|TRBJ1-2|NA
TGTGCCAGCAGCTTAGGCCAGGGAGCTGACTATGGCTACACCTTC
CASSLGQGADYGYTF
>few|TRBV24-1|TRBJ2-1|TRBD1
TGTGCCACCAGTGATTACGGGACAGGGGAGTTCTTC
CATSDYGTGEFF
>many|TRBV6-1|TRBJ1-4|NA
TGTGCCAGCAGTGAAGGCGGGGGAAATGAAAAACTGTTTTTT
CASSEGGGNEKLFF
>NA|TRBV29-1|TRBJ1-2|TRBD1
TGCAGCGTTGAAACAGGGGCGCATGGCTACACCTTC
CSVETGAHGYTF
>NA|TRBV28|TRBJ1-5|NA
TGTGCCAGCAGTCCGACCGGGGGGGGGCTCAATCAGCCCCAGCATTTT
CASSPTGGGLNQPQHF
>many|TRBV12-3/TRBV12-4|TRBJ1-5|TRBD1
TGTGCCAGCAGTTTCCAGGGGGGCAATCAGCCCCAGCATTTT
CASSFQGGNQPQHF
>NA|TRBV7-8|TRBJ2-2|NA
TGTGCCAGCAGCTACATCGGGATCTCTACCGGGGAGCTGTTTTTT
CASSYIGISTGELFF
>NA|TRBV21-1|TRBJ2-1|NA
TGTGCCAGCAGCAATTACGGCAATGAGCAGTTCTTC
CASSNYGNEQFF
>few|TRBV20-1|TRBJ1-2|NA
TGCAGTGTGCGGACGGATACTAACTATGGCTACACCTTC
CSVRTDTNYGYTF